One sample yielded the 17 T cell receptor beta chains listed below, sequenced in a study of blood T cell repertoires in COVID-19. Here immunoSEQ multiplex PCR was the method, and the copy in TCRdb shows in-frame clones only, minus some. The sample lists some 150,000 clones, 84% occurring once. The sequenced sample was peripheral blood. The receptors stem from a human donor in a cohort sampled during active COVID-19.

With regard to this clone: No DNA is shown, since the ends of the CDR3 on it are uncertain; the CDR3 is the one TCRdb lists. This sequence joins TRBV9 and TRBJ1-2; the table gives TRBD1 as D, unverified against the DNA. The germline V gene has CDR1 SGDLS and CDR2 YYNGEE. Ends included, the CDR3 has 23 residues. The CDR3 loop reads CASSVVSGTGTYGYTFGSYGYTF.

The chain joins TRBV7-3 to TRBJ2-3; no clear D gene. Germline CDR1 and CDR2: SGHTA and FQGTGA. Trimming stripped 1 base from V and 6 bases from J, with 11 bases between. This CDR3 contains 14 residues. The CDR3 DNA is TGTGCCAGCAGCTTAAACGTTGCGCCCGATACGCAGTATTTT. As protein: CASSLNVAPDTQYF. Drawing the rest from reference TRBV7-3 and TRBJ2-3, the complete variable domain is GAGVSQTPSNKVTEKGKYVELRCDPISGHTALYWYRQSLGQGPEFLIYFQGTGAADDSGLPNDRFFAVRPEGSVSTLKIQRTERGDSAVYLCASSLNVAPDTQYFGPGTRLTVL.

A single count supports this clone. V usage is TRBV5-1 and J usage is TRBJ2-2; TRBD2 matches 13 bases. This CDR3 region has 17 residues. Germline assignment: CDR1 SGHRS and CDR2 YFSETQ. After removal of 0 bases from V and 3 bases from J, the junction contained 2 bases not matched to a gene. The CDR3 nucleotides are TGCGCCAGCAGCTTGGGGACTAGCGGGGGCCACACCGGGGAGCTGTTTTTT. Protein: CASSLGTSGGHTGELFF.

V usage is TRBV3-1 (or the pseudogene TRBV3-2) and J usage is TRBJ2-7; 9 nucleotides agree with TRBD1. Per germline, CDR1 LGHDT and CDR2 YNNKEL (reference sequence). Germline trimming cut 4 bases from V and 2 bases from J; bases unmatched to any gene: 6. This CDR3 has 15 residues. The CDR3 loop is CASSRVRDRAYEQYF. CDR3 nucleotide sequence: TGTGCCAGCAGCCGGGTTAGGGACAGGGCCTACGAGCAGTACTTC.

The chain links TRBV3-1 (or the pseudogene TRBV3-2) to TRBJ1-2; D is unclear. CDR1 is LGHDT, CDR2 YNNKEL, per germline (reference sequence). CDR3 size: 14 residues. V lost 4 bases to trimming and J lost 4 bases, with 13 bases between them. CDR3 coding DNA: TGTGCCAGCAGCCGGAGCGAACTACGCTATGGCTACACCTTC. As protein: CASSRSELRYGYTF.

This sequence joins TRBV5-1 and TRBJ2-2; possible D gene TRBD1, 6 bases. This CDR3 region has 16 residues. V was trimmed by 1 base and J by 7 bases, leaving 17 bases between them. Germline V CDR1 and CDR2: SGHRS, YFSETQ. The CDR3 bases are TGCGCCAGCAGCTTGTCTCTGGGACACTCCGGCGGGGAGCTGTTTTTT. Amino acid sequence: CASSLSLGHSGGELFF.

CDR3 coding DNA: TGTGCCAGTAGTATAGGGCCGACCGGGACAGGGGGCCCTGAAGCTTTCTTT. It encodes CASSIGPTGTGGPEAFF. The rearrangement joins TRBV19 to TRBJ1-1; 12 bases are a match to TRBD1. The CDR3 totals 17 residues. Germline trimming cut 1 base from V and 6 bases from J; bases unmatched to any gene: 9. Germline values: CDR1 LNHDA, CDR2 SQIVND (reference sequence).

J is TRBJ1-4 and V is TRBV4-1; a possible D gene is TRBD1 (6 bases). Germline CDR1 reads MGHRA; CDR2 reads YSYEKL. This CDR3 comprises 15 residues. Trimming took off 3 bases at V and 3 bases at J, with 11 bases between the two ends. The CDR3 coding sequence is TGCGCCAGCAGCCAGCGGGGGGCATCTAATGAAAAACTGTTTTTT. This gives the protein CASSQRGASNEKLFF.

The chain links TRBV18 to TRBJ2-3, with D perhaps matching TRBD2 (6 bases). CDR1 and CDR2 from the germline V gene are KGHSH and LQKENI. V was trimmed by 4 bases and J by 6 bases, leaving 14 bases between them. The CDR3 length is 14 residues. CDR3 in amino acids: CASSRGTAGDTQYF. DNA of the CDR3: TGTGCCAGCTCACGCGGGACGGCGGGGGATACGCAGTATTTT. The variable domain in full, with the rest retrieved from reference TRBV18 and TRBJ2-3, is NAGVMQNPRHLVRRRGQEARLRCSPMKGHSHVYWYRQLPEEGLKFMVYLQKENIIDESGMPKERFSAEFPKEGPSILRIQQVVRGDSAAYFCASSRGTAGDTQYFGPGTRLTVL.

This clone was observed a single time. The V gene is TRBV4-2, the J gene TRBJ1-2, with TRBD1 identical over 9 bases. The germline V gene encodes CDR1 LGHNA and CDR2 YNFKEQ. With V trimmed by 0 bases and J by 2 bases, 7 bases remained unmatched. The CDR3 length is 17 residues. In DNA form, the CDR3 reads TGTGCCAGCAGCCAAGATTATCGGGGACAGGGAAACTATGGCTACACCTTC. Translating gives CASSQDYRGQGNYGYTF.

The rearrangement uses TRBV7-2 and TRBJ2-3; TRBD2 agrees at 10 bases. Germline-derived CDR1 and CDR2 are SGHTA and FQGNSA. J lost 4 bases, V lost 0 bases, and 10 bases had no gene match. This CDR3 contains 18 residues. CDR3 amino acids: CASSLARASGGRADTQYF. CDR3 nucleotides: TGTGCCAGCAGCTTAGCGCGGGCTAGCGGGGGTCGAGCAGATACGCAGTATTTT.

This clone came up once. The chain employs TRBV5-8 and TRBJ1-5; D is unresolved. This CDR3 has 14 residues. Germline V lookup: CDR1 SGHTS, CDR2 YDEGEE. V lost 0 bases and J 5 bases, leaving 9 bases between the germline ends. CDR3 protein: CASSLVRSYQPQHF. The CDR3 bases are TGTGCCAGCAGCTTGGTGCGGAGCTATCAGCCCCAGCATTTT.

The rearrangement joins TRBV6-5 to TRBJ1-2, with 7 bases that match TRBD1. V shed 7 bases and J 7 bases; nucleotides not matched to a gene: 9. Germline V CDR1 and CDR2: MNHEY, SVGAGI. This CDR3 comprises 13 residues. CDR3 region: CASTPQQGFGYTF. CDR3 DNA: TGTGCCAGCACTCCCCAACAGGGGTTTGGCTACACCTTC.

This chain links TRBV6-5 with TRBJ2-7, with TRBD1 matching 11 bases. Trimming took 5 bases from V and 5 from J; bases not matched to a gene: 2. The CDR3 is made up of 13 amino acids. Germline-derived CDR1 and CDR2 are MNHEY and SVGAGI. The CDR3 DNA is TGTGCCAGCAGTCGGACAGGGGGCAACGAGCAGTACTTC. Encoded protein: CASSRTGGNEQYF.

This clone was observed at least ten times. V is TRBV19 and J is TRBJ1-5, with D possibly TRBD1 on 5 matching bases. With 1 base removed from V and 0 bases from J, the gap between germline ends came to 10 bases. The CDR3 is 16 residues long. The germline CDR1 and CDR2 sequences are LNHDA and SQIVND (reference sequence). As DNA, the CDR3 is TGTGCCAGTAGTATAGCAGGGCAGGTTAGCAATCAGCCCCAGCATTTT. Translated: CASSIAGQVSNQPQHF.

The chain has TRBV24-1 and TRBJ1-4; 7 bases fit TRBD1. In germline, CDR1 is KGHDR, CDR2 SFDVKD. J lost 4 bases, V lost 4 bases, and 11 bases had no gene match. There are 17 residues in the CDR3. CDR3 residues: CATSDPTEGADNEKLFF. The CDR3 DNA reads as TGTGCCACCAGTGACCCTACTGAGGGGGCCGATAATGAAAAACTGTTTTTT.

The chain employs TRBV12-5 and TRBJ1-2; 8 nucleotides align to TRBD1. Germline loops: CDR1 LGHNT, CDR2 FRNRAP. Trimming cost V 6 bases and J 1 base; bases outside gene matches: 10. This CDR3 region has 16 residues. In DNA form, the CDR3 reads TGTGCTAGTGGCAGACAGGACAGGGCCCTTAACTATGGCTACACCTTC. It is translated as CASGRQDRALNYGYTF.